This T cell receptor (beta chain) appears in the sequencing data of a study of blood T cell repertoires in COVID-19. Whole-study context: From the United States, Italy and Spain came samples of acute and convalescent COVID-19. PBMCs, B-cell-depleted T cells, or T cells were the source of the cDNA or gDNA that made up the material.

The CDR3 covers 15 residues. V was pared by 3 bases and J by 7 bases, with 8 bases of the junction left unmatched. Per germline, CDR1 MNHEY and CDR2 SVGAGI. The assay was immunoSEQ multiplex PCR, and TCRdb's table has in-frame clones only and misses some. Among 300,000 to 450,000 clones listed, around 85% were seen once. This chain connects TRBV6-5 to TRBJ1-1; 10 positions match TRBD1. The clonotype originates from a woman between 18 and 30 years old with acute or convalescent COVID-19. The sequencing sample was made of peripheral blood. The CDR3 is CASSYRDRGSSEAFF. The CDR3 DNA sequence: TGTGCCAGCAGTTATCGGGACAGGGGATCTAGTGAAGCTTTCTTT.